One sample yielded the 15 T cell receptor beta chains listed below, sequenced in a study of control samples from healthy donors and cancer patients (TCRdb year 2020). Library construction relied on the immunoSEQ multiplex PCR assay. Not all clones reach the TCRdb copy of this immuneACCESS table, which keeps in-frame sequences only. Checked studies attribute under half of the gap to unresolved V genes and leave the rest unexplained. The sample has approximately 84,000 clones on record, about nine tenths of them singletons. The ten largest make up about 15% of the sample. The sequenced sample was blood. All receptors derive from a man aged 25 to 40 in good health.

A remark on this clone: One end of the junction is discordant with germline, which a read error may explain. V and J are TRBV30 and TRBJ1-6; D not resolved. The CDR3 is 17 residues long. Germline CDR1 is GTSNPN and CDR2 is SVGIG (reference sequence). The CDR3 DNA reads TGTACCTGGAGTGCCCGCGAAGGGAGGGCCTATAATTCACCCCTCCACTTT. Its translation: CTWSAREGRAYNSPLHF.

This chain links TRBV6-5 with TRBJ2-3; 7 bases line up with TRBD1. The trim removed 8 bases at V and 3 bases at J, leaving 8 bases unmatched. Germline V lookup: CDR1 MNHEY, CDR2 SVGAGI. The CDR3 covers 14 residues. CDR3 DNA: TGTGCCAGCTCCCTGACAGGGTCGACAGATACGCAGTATTTT. It translates to CASSLTGSTDTQYF.

The rearrangement links TRBV24-1 to TRBJ1-5; D uncertain. V lost 4 bases to trimming and J lost 6 bases, with 9 bases between them. CDR3 length equals 13 residues. Germline CDR1 KGHDR, CDR2 SFDVKD. The CDR3 nucleotides read TGTGCCACCAGTGAGTCCGGGTCTCAGCCCCAGCATTTT. Amino acids: CATSESGSQPQHF.

As DNA, the CDR3 is TGTGCCAGCAACGAGGACAGGGGAACGAGAGATGGCTACACCTTC. Protein sequence: CASNEDRGTRDGYTF. V and J are TRBV7-9 and TRBJ1-2; 9 nucleotides align to TRBD1. Germline V lookup: CDR1 SEHNR, CDR2 FQNEAQ (reference sequence). This CDR3 contains 15 residues. The trim removed 7 bases at V and 6 bases at J, leaving 12 bases unmatched.

This clone was counted a few times. The chain employs TRBV2 and TRBJ2-7; 9 nucleotides agree with TRBD2. From germline, CDR1 is SNHLY and CDR2 FYNNEI. CDR3 size: 17 residues. V gave up 1 base and J gave up 0 bases; unmatched junction bases: 7. CDR3 in amino acids: CASSEEGGRGLSYEQYF. CDR3 nucleotide sequence: TGTGCCAGCAGTGAAGAGGGCGGGAGGGGGCTCTCCTACGAGCAGTACTTC.

The chain uses TRBV30 and TRBJ2-7, with D perhaps matching TRBD2 (6 bases). Germline V gene lookup returns CDR1 GTSNPN and CDR2 SVGIG (reference sequence). This CDR3 has 14 residues. Trimming took off 0 bases at V and 7 bases at J, with 16 bases between the two ends. Here the CDR3 DNA reads TGTGCCTGGAGTGTACGCGGGACCCTCTCAGAGCAGTACTTC. It translates to CAWSVRGTLSEQYF.

V usage is TRBV3-1 (or the pseudogene TRBV3-2) and J usage is TRBJ1-1; the D is unclear. This CDR3 has 14 amino acids. Trimming stripped 1 base from V and 4 bases from J, with 10 bases between. Germline assignment: CDR1 LGHDT and CDR2 YNNKEL (reference sequence). Written as DNA, the CDR3 is TGTGCCAGCAGCCAAGCGGCAGGTAGCACTGAAGCTTTCTTT. This encodes CASSQAAGSTEAFF.

The gene calls are TRBV28 and TRBJ2-7; tentative D call: TRBD2 (5 bases). The CDR3 totals 11 residues. The V gene's germline CDR1 is MDHEN and CDR2 SYDVKM. Deletions cut 4 bases from V and 8 bases from J, with 9 bases between. In DNA, the CDR3 is TGTGCCAGCAGTTCGCCGGGGAAGCAGTACTTC. Encoded protein: CASSSPGKQYF.

The chain couples TRBV6-5 to TRBJ1-1; D might be TRBD1 (5 bases). V was cut by 0 bases and J by 4 bases, with 12 bases left in between. The germline gives CDR1 MNHEY, CDR2 SVGAGI. There are 15 residues in the CDR3. In DNA, the CDR3 is TGTGCCAGCAGTTACTCGAGGGTCGGGGGCACTGAAGCTTTCTTT. This gives the protein CASSYSRVGGTEAFF.

This chain uses TRBV24-1 with TRBJ1-4; perhaps TRBD1 as D (6 bases). Trimming removed 6 bases from V and 7 bases from J, with 17 bases in between. Germline V gene lookup returns CDR1 KGHDR and CDR2 SFDVKD. There are 15 residues in the CDR3. CDR3 region: CATSRREGGSEKLFF. CDR3 DNA sequence: TGTGCCACCAGTCGAAGGGAAGGGGGTAGTGAAAAACTGTTTTTT.

The J gene is TRBJ1-1, the V gene TRBV10-3, with TRBD1 matching over 9 bases. The CDR3 runs 12 residues. Per germline, CDR1 ENHRY and CDR2 SYGVKD. V trimming: 4 bases; J trimming: 8 bases; junction bases outside the gene matches: 2. The CDR3 DNA is TGTGCCATCAGTGGGGGACAGGGCGAAGCTTTCTTT. Its protein product is CAISGGQGEAFF.

As for this clone: At one boundary the junction diverges from the germline segment, which might be a read error. V and J are TRBV5-4 and TRBJ2-3; D is uncertain. Germline CDR1 is SGHNT and CDR2 is YYREEE (reference sequence). The CDR3 sequence is 15 residues long. CDR3 sequence: CASSLLPAATDTQYF. CDR3 DNA: TGCGCCAGCAGCCTCCTTCCGGCTGCGACAGATACGCAGTATTTT.

V and J are TRBV7-9 and TRBJ1-1; D possibly corresponds to TRBD1 (5 bases). CDR1 is SEHNR and CDR2 is FQNEAQ in the germline V gene (reference sequence). This CDR3 is built from 14 residues. V dropped 5 bases and J dropped 0 bases, with 10 bases sitting between them. The CDR3 loop reads CASSIRGLNTEAFF. CDR3 coding DNA: TGTGCCAGCAGCATAAGGGGATTGAACACTGAAGCTTTCTTT.

This clone occurred once. The rearrangement links TRBV6-5 to TRBJ2-7; D gene unclear. The CDR3 is made up of 14 amino acids. Trimming removed 6 bases from V and 2 bases from J, with 14 bases in between. The germline gives CDR1 MNHEY, CDR2 SVGAGI. CDR3 nucleotides: TGTGCCAGCAGCTCCGGGTCAAATCCCTACGAGCAGTACTTC. It encodes CASSSGSNPYEQYF.

V gene TRBV30 combines with J gene TRBJ2-4; D not certain. This CDR3 region has 15 residues. From germline, CDR1 is GTSNPN and CDR2 SVGIG (reference sequence). Trimming shortened V by 2 bases and J by 0 bases, and 11 bases separated the two germline ends. The CDR3 sequence: CAWSPPYIAKNIQYF. In nucleotides, the CDR3 is TGTGCCTGGAGTCCTCCCTACATAGCCAAAAACATTCAGTACTTC.